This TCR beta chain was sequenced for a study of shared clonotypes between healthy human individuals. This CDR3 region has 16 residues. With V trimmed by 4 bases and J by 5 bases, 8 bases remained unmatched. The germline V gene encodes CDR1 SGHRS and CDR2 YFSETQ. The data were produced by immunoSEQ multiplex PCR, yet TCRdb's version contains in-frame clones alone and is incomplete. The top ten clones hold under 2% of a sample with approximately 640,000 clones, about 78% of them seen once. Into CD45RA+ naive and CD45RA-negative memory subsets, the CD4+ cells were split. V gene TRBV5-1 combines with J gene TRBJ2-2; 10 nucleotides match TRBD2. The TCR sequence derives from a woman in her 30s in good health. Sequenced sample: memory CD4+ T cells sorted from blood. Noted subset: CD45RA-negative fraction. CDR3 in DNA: TGCGCCAGCAGCGACTCTAGCGGGAGTAGTACCGGGGAGCTGTTTTTT. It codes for CASSDSSGSSTGELFF. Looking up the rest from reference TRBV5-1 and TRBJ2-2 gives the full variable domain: KAGVTQTPRYLIKTRGQQVTLSCSPISGHRSVSWYQQTPGQGLQFLFEYFSETQRNKGNFPGRFSGRQFSNSRSEMNVSTLELGDSALYLCASSDSSGSSTGELFFGEGSRLTVL.